This TCR beta chain was identified during a study of identifying expanded T cells in peripheral blood. Whole-study findings and limits: Over two and four weeks, about 15 and 19 clones changed, versus approximately 1.1 between replicates.

Produced via immunoSEQ multiplex PCR; TCRdb's table is partial and in-frame only. The sample carries 100,000 or so clones, 75% to 90% recorded once. During the collection period, no donor immune events like infections were recorded. On this clone itself: Its antigen is undetermined.

The sequencing input was blood. This sequence originates from a person between 18 and 70 years old in good health.

The CDR3: CASSLDRSTEAFF. DNA of the CDR3: TGTGCCAGCAGCCTGGACAGGTCCACTGAAGCTTTCTTT. This sequence joins TRBV7-9 and TRBJ1-1, with 7 bases matching TRBD1. Germline lookup yields CDR1 SEHNR and CDR2 FQNEAQ (reference sequence). Trimming removed 5 bases from V and 4 bases from J; junction bases left unmatched: 4. The length of the CDR3 is 13 residues.